The 28 T cell receptor beta chains reported below all come from one sample, sequenced in a study of CD8 T cells in ankylosing spondylitis. The study, taken as a whole, reports: Blood of patients with ankylosing spondylitis appeared to be characterized by a TCR beta motif of about 8 highly homologous variants.

Their antigens are not known. TCRdb re-called the 5' RACE reads with MiXCR, one entry per CDR3 protein. The table includes 750,000 to 850,000 distinct CDR3 sequences, around 11% detected once. Sequencing was done on a sample of blood, either unsorted or a sorted T cell fraction (not recorded which). The receptors stem from a male donor with ankylosing spondylitis.

This clonotype appeared many times. The chain employs TRBV2 and TRBJ2-7; 7 bases are shared with TRBD1. The CDR3 is 12 amino acids. The V gene's germline CDR1 is SNHLY and CDR2 FYNNEI. Trimming removed 8 bases from V and 3 bases from J; junction bases left unmatched: 4. CDR3 protein: CASAWDSYEQYF. As DNA, the CDR3 is TGTGCCAGCGCTTGGGACAGCTACGAGCAGTACTTC.

The chain uses TRBV5-1 and TRBJ2-1; 8 bases line up with TRBD1. The CDR3 sequence is 13 residues long. Germline CDR1 SGHRS, CDR2 YFSETQ. V lost 6 bases, J lost 7 bases, and 6 bases stayed unmatched. The CDR3 region is CASNEDRANEQFF. DNA for the CDR3: TGCGCCAGCAACGAGGACAGGGCTAATGAGCAGTTCTTC.

This chain joins TRBV4-2 and TRBJ2-4; D assignment may be TRBD1 or TRBD2 (6 bases each). Germline loops: CDR1 LGHNA, CDR2 YNFKEQ. This CDR3 has 14 residues. V was trimmed by 3 bases and J by 11 bases, leaving 17 bases between them. CDR3 bases: TGTGCCAGCAGCCATCGGGAGAGGGGACAATTTCAGTACTTC. This codes for CASSHRERGQFQYF.

The rearrangement joins TRBV7-2 to TRBJ2-7, with 8 positions matching TRBD2. The germline CDR1 and CDR2 sequences are SGHTA and FQGNSA. This CDR3 region has 13 residues. V lost 6 bases to trimming and J lost 5 bases; unmatched junction nucleotides: 6. CDR3 coding DNA: TGTGCCAGCAGGGGACTAGTGGAGGACGAGCAGTACTTC. Translating gives CASRGLVEDEQYF.

The rearrangement uses TRBV11-3 and TRBJ1-1, with TRBD1 as a possible D gene (5 bases). Germline V gene sequence: CDR1 SGHNT, CDR2 YENEEA. Trimming cost V 4 bases and J 0 bases, with 15 bases left between them. This CDR3 region has 16 residues. For the CDR3, the DNA is TGTGCCAGCAGCTCAACGACAGATCAGATGAACACTGAAGCTTTCTTT. It yields the protein CASSSTTDQMNTEAFF.

This sequence joins TRBV15 and TRBJ1-1; D is perhaps TRBD1 (5 bases). From germline, CDR1 is LNHNV and CDR2 YYDKDF (reference sequence). The CDR3 length is 13 residues. With 9 bases removed from V and 0 bases from J, the gap between germline ends came to 11 bases. CDR3 DNA sequence: TGTGCCACAAAGAGGGGCATGAACACTGAAGCTTTCTTT. Protein product: CATKRGMNTEAFF. The variable domain in full, completed from reference TRBV15 and TRBJ1-1, reads DAMVIQNPRYQVTQFGKPVTLSCSQTLNHNVMYWYQQKSSQAPKLLFHYYDKDFNNEADTPDNFQSRRPNTSFCFLDIRSPGLGDTAMYLCATKRGMNTEAFFGQGTRLTVV.

This clonotype was counted only a few times. The rearrangement uses TRBV20-1 and TRBJ2-3; D gene uncertain. This CDR3 is 11 amino acids long. Trimming stripped 1 base from V and 5 bases from J, with 4 bases between. Germline V gene sequence: CDR1 DFQATT, CDR2 SNEGSKA (reference sequence). CDR3 in DNA: TGCAGTGCTAGAGCATTAGATACGCAGTATTTT. This gives the protein CSARALDTQYF.

The V gene is TRBV20-1, the J gene TRBJ2-7; D tentatively fits TRBD1 or TRBD2 (5 bases each). The germline CDR1 and CDR2 sequences are DFQATT and SNEGSKA (reference sequence). V lost 4 bases, J lost 2 bases, and 21 bases lay in between. This CDR3 is 16 amino acids long. In DNA form, the CDR3 reads TGCAGTGCTAACTATGGGGGACCGGACTCAGCCTACGAGCAGTACTTC. Its translation: CSANYGGPDSAYEQYF.

This clonotype has only a few counts. J is TRBJ1-1 and V is TRBV19; D possibly corresponds to TRBD1 (6 bases). Germline lookup yields CDR1 LNHDA and CDR2 SQIVND (reference sequence). Trimming cost V 3 bases and J 0 bases, with 11 bases left between them. The CDR3 is made up of 15 amino acids. The CDR3 DNA reads as TGTGCCAGTAGTATTAGCGGGGGCCTGAACACTGAAGCTTTCTTT. Translating it yields CASSISGGLNTEAFF.

The rearrangement joins TRBV20-1 to TRBJ2-3; weak D call: TRBD2 (6 bases). CDR1 and CDR2 from the germline V gene are DFQATT and SNEGSKA (reference sequence). V dropped 0 bases and J dropped 5 bases, with 12 bases sitting between them. The CDR3 runs 14 residues. In nucleotides, the CDR3 is TGCAGTGCTAGAGATTACGGGGGTATAGATACGCAGTATTTT. Protein sequence: CSARDYGGIDTQYF.

This clonotype has a count of ten or more. This chain joins TRBV20-1 and TRBJ1-1, with a weak D call TRBD1 (6 bases). Germline CDR1 and CDR2: DFQATT and SNEGSKA (reference sequence). V shed 7 bases and J shed 0 bases, with 18 bases lying between them. This CDR3 has 15 residues. The CDR3 loop is CSGITGDTLNTEAFF. CDR3 DNA sequence: TGCAGTGGCATCACCGGGGACACATTGAACACTGAAGCTTTCTTT.

The chain uses TRBV29-1 and TRBJ2-5; D might be TRBD1 (6 bases). V shed 5 bases and J shed 5 bases, with 15 bases lying between them. This CDR3 comprises 13 residues. Germline CDR1 SQVTM, CDR2 ANQGSEA. CDR3 residues: CSVSLGAVETQYF. The CDR3 DNA follows: TGCAGCGTTAGCTTGGGGGCGGTGGAGACCCAGTACTTC.

Notes on this clonotype: A much more abundant neighbour one base away suggests this may be a read error. The chain employs TRBV11-3 and TRBJ2-1, with D possibly TRBD2 on 6 matching bases. The CDR3 runs to 11 residues. Deletions cut 4 bases from V and 8 bases from J, with 6 bases between. Germline assignment: CDR1 SGHNT and CDR2 YENEEA. The CDR3 region is CASSWGDEQFF. Here the CDR3 DNA reads TGTGCCAGCAGCTGGGGGGATGAGCAGTTCTTC.

This rearrangement joins TRBV6-2 or TRBV6-3 to TRBJ1-5; D gene uncertain. Deletions cut 1 base from V and 10 bases from J, with 8 bases between. Germline V gene sequence: CDR1 MNHEY, CDR2 SVGEGT. This CDR3 has 12 residues. The CDR3, as DNA: TGTGCCAGCAGTTACTACGGAGGCCCCCAGCATTTT. Its protein product is CASSYYGGPQHF.

This clonotype was recorded at least ten times. The chain carries TRBV5-1 and TRBJ2-1, with 8 positions matching TRBD2. Per the germline V gene, CDR1 is SGHRS and CDR2 is YFSETQ. Trimming removed 0 bases from V and 2 bases from J; junction bases left unmatched: 1. This CDR3 is 15 amino acids long. The DNA of the CDR3 is TGCGCCAGCAGCTTGGCCGGGGGGGCCTACAATGAGCAGTTCTTC. It codes for CASSLAGGAYNEQFF.

The chain has TRBV4-2 and TRBJ2-7, with D perhaps TRBD2 (6 bases). Between the trimmed V and J ends, which lost 4 bases and 0 bases, there was a span of 13 bases. This CDR3 spans 15 amino acids. The germline V gene has CDR1 LGHNA and CDR2 YNFKEQ. CDR3 coding DNA: TGTGCCAGCAGCCCCGGGAGCGGATTCTCCTACGAGCAGTACTTC. Translating it yields CASSPGSGFSYEQYF.

J is TRBJ1-2 and V is TRBV30; no clear D gene. The CDR3 runs to 16 residues. From germline, CDR1 is GTSNPN and CDR2 SVGIG (reference sequence). V was pared by 2 bases and J by 0 bases, with 16 bases between. The CDR3 DNA sequence: TGTGCCTGGAGTCTCAGCAGCCTACGGTCTAACTATGGCTACACCTTC. Its protein product is CAWSLSSLRSNYGYTF.

This clonotype was recorded many times. The V call is TRBV7-9, the J call TRBJ1-4, with D unresolved. V lost 1 base and J lost 5, with 8 bases in between. The germline gives CDR1 SEHNR, CDR2 FQNEAQ (reference sequence). CDR3 length equals 14 residues. The CDR3 is CASSLVQENEKLFF. CDR3 bases: TGTGCCAGCAGCTTAGTTCAGGAGAATGAAAAACTGTTTTTT. Drawing the rest from reference TRBV7-9 and TRBJ1-4, the complete variable domain is DTGVSQNPRHKITKRGQNVTFRCDPISEHNRLYWYRQTLGQGPEFLTYFQNEAQLEKSRLLSDRFSAERPKGSFSTLEIQRTEQGDSAMYLCASSLVQENEKLFFGSGTQLSVL.

The rearrangement links TRBV12-3 or TRBV12-4 to TRBJ1-2; perhaps TRBD1 as D (6 bases). The CDR3 runs 14 residues. Between the trimmed V and J ends, which lost 3 bases and 4 bases, there was a span of 12 bases. The CDR3 reads CASSFRGLGYGYTF. DNA of the CDR3: TGTGCCAGCAGTTTCCGGGGGCTGGGCTATGGCTACACCTTC.

This clonotype was seen a few times. The gene calls are TRBV10-2 and TRBJ2-1; D is tentatively TRBD1 or TRBD2 (5 bases each). This CDR3 has 13 amino acids. CDR1 and CDR2 from the germline V gene are WSHSY and SAAADI. V was clipped by 6 bases and J by 6 bases, with 12 bases between them. CDR3 sequence (DNA): TGCGCCAGCAGGTCGGGACCCCGCAATGAGCAGTTCTTC. This gives the protein CASRSGPRNEQFF.

The J gene is TRBJ1-1, the V gene TRBV20-1; D is uncertain. Per germline, CDR1 DFQATT and CDR2 SNEGSKA (reference sequence). The CDR3 has 13 amino acids. Trimming removed 4 bases at V and 0 bases at J, with 9 bases between. CDR3 amino acids: CSAIKHMNTEAFF. Here the CDR3 DNA reads TGCAGTGCTATAAAGCATATGAACACTGAAGCTTTCTTT.

This clonotype was observed a handful of times. The gene calls are TRBV6-1 and TRBJ1-2, with D tentatively TRBD1 (6 bases). The V gene's germline CDR1 is MNHNS and CDR2 SASEGT. V lost 6 bases and J 13 bases, leaving 21 bases between the germline ends. This CDR3 is 13 amino acids long. The CDR3 DNA reads as TGTGCCAGCAGCCGTTCGAAGGACAGACCCGGCACCTTC. Translating gives CASSRSKDRPGTF.

This clonotype turned up a few times. This chain joins TRBV29-1 and TRBJ1-1; unclear D gene. The V end lost 6 bases, the J end lost 6 bases, and 20 bases lay between the germline ends. Germline V lookup: CDR1 SQVTM, CDR2 ANQGSEA. CDR3 size: 14 residues. CDR3 sequence reads: CSVAPMAKESEAFF. As DNA, the CDR3 is TGCAGCGTCGCCCCCATGGCTAAAGAATCTGAAGCTTTCTTT.

The chain uses TRBV5-1 and TRBJ2-2; tentatively, D is TRBD1 (6 bases). This CDR3 is built from 16 residues. Trimming cost V 4 bases and J 0 bases, with 13 bases left between them. The germline CDR1 and CDR2 sequences are SGHRS and YFSETQ. The CDR3 sequence: CASSLLGQPNTGELFF. The CDR3 DNA reads TGCGCCAGCAGCCTCCTCGGACAGCCGAACACCGGGGAGCTGTTTTTT.

This clonotype was detected many times. The chain joins TRBV6-1 to TRBJ1-1, with unresolved D. V lost 5 bases and J 1 base, leaving 8 bases between the germline ends. CDR1 and CDR2 from the germline V gene are MNHNS and SASEGT. This CDR3 comprises 13 residues. This CDR3 reads CASSSVGNTEAFF. The CDR3 DNA follows: TGTGCCAGCAGTAGTGTAGGGAACACTGAAGCTTTCTTT.

The V call is TRBV6-2 or TRBV6-3, the J call TRBJ2-1, with D possibly being TRBD2 (7 bases). Germline V gene lookup returns CDR1 MNHEY and CDR2 SVGEGT. V was clipped by 2 bases and J by 6 bases, with 11 bases between them. The CDR3 is made up of 14 amino acids. For the CDR3, the DNA is TGTGCCAGCAGTTACGGGGGGGCGGTCAATGAGCAGTTCTTC. Translating it yields CASSYGGAVNEQFF.

This clonotype was recorded a few times. The chain links TRBV29-1 to TRBJ1-2, with TRBD1 matching over 7 bases. CDR3 length equals 13 residues. Unmatched junction bases numbered 6, after V lost 4 bases and J lost 4 bases. From germline, CDR1 is SQVTM and CDR2 ANQGSEA. CDR3 coding DNA: TGCAGCGTTGGGACAGGCCCCGGCTATGGCTACACCTTC. Translation gives CSVGTGPGYGYTF.

The rearrangement uses TRBV11-2 and TRBJ2-5; 7 bases are a match to TRBD2. Germline assignment: CDR1 SGHAT and CDR2 FQNNGV. V dropped 1 base and J dropped 6; count of bases not matched to a gene: 2. The CDR3 runs 13 residues. CDR3 region: CASSLGGGKTQYF. In DNA form, the CDR3 reads TGTGCCAGCAGCTTAGGGGGAGGGAAGACCCAGTACTTC.